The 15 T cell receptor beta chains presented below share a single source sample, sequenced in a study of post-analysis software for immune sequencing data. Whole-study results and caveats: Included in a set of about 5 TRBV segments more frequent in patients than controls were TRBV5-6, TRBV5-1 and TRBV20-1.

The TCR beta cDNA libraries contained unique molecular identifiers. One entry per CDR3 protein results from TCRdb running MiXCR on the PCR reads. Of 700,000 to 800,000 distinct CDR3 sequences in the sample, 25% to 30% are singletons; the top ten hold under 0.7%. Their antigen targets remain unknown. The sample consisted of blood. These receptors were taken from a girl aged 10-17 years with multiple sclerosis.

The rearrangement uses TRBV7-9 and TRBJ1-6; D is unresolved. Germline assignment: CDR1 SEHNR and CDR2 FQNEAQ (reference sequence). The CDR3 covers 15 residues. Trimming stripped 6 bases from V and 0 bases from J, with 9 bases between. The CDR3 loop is CASSYWSSYNSPLHF. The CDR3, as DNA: TGTGCCAGCAGTTACTGGAGCTCCTATAATTCACCCCTCCACTTT.

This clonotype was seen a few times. CDR3 DNA: TGCAGTGCACCGTCGGGGTTTAGGGTGGGAGGCTACACCTTC. It codes for CSAPSGFRVGGYTF. The chain couples TRBV20-1 to TRBJ1-2; D is undetermined. The CDR3 sequence is 14 residues long. The V end lost 6 bases, the J end lost 8 bases, and 22 bases lay between the germline ends. Germline CDR1 DFQATT, CDR2 SNEGSKA (reference sequence).

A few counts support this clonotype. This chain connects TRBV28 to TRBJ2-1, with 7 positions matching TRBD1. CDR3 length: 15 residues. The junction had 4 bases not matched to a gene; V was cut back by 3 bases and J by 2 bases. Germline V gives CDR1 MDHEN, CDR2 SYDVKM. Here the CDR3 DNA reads TGTGCCAGCAGTTTGGTCGGGACAGCCTACAATGAGCAGTTCTTC. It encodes CASSLVGTAYNEQFF.

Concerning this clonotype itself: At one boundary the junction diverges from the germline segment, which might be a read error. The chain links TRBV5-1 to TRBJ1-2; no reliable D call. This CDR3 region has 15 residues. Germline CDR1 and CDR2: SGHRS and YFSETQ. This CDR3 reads CASSLPGYPDYGCTF. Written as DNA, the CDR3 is TGCGCCAGCAGCTTGCCCGGTTATCCCGACTATGGCTGCACCTTC. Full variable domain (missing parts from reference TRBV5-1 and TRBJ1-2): KAGVTQTPRYLIKTRGQQVTLSCSPISGHRSVSWYQQTPGQGLQFLFEYFSETQRNKGNFPGRFSGRQFSNSRSEMNVSTLELGDSALYLCASSLPGYPDYGCTFGSGTRLTVV.

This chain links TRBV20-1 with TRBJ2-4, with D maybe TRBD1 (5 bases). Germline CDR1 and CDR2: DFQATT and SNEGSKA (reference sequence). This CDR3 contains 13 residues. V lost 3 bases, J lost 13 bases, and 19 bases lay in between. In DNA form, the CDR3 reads TGCAGTGCTAGCATGGGGCTAACCTACGGGCAGTACTTC. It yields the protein CSASMGLTYGQYF.

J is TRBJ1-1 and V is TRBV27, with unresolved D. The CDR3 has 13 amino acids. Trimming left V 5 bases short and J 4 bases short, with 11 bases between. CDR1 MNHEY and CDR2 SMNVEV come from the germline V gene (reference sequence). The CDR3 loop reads CASSLGLSTEAFF. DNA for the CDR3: TGTGCCAGCAGTCTGGGCCTCAGCACTGAAGCTTTCTTT.

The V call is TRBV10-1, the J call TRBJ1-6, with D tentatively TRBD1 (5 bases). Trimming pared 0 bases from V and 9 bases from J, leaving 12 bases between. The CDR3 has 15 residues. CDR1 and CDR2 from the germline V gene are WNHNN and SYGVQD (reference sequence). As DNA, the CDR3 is TGCGCCAGCAGTGAGTCGGGCAGGGATGGTTCACCCCTCCACTTT. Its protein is CASSESGRDGSPLHF.

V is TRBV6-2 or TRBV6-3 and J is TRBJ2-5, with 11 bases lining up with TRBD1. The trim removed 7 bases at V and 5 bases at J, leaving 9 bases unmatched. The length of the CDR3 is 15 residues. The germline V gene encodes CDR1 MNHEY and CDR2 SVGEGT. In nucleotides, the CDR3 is TGTGCCAGCACCCACGGACAGGGGGCTTATGAGACCCAGTACTTC. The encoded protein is CASTHGQGAYETQYF.

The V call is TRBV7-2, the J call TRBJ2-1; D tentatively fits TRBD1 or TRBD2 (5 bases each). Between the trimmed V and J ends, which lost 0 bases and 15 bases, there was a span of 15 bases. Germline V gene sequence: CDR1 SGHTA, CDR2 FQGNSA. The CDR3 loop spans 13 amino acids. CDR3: CASSLAPGPPWFF. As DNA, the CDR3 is TGTGCCAGCAGCTTAGCTCCGGGACCCCCGTGGTTCTTC.

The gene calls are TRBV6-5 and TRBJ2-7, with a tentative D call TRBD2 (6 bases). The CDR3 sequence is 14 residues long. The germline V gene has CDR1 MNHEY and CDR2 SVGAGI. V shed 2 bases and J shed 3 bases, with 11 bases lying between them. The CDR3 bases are TGTGCCAGCAGTTACCGGGGGAACGACTACGAGCAGTACTTC. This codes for CASSYRGNDYEQYF.

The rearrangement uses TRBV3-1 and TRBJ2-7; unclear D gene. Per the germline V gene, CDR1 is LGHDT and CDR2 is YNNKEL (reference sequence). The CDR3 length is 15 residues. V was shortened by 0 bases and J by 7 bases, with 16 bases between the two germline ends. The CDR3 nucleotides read TGTGCCAGCAGCCAAGACAGTTCGGGCTATTGGGAGCAGTACTTC. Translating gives CASSQDSSGYWEQYF.

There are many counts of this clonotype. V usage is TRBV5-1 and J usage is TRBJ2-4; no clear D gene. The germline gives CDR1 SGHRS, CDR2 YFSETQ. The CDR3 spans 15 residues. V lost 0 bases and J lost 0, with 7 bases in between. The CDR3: CASSLATLAKNIQYF. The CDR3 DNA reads TGCGCCAGCAGCTTGGCCACGTTAGCCAAAAACATTCAGTACTTC. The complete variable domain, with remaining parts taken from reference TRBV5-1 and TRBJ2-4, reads KAGVTQTPRYLIKTRGQQVTLSCSPISGHRSVSWYQQTPGQGLQFLFEYFSETQRNKGNFPGRFSGRQFSNSRSEMNVSTLELGDSALYLCASSLATLAKNIQYFGAGTRLSVL.

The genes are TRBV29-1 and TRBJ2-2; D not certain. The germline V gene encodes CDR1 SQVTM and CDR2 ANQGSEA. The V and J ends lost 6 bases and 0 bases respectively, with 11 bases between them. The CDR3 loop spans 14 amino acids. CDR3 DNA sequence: TGCAGCGTCGAAAGAACAGCGAACACCGGGGAGCTGTTTTTT. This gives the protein CSVERTANTGELFF.

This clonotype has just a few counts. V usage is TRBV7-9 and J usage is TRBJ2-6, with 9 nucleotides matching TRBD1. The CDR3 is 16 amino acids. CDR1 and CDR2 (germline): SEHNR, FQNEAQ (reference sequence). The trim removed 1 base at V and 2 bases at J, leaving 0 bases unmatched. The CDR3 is CASSLGTGAGANVLTF. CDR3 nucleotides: TGTGCCAGCAGCTTAGGGACAGGGGCTGGGGCCAACGTCCTGACTTTC. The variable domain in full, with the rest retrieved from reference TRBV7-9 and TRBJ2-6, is DTGVSQNPRHKITKRGQNVTFRCDPISEHNRLYWYRQTLGQGPEFLTYFQNEAQLEKSRLLSDRFSAERPKGSFSTLEIQRTEQGDSAMYLCASSLGTGAGANVLTFGAGSRLTVL.

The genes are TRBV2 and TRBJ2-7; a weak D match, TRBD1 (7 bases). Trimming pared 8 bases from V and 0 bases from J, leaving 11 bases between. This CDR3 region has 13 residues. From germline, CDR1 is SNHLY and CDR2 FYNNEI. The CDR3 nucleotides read TGTGCCAGCGGCGGGGACAGCTCCTACGAGCAGTACTTC. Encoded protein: CASGGDSSYEQYF.